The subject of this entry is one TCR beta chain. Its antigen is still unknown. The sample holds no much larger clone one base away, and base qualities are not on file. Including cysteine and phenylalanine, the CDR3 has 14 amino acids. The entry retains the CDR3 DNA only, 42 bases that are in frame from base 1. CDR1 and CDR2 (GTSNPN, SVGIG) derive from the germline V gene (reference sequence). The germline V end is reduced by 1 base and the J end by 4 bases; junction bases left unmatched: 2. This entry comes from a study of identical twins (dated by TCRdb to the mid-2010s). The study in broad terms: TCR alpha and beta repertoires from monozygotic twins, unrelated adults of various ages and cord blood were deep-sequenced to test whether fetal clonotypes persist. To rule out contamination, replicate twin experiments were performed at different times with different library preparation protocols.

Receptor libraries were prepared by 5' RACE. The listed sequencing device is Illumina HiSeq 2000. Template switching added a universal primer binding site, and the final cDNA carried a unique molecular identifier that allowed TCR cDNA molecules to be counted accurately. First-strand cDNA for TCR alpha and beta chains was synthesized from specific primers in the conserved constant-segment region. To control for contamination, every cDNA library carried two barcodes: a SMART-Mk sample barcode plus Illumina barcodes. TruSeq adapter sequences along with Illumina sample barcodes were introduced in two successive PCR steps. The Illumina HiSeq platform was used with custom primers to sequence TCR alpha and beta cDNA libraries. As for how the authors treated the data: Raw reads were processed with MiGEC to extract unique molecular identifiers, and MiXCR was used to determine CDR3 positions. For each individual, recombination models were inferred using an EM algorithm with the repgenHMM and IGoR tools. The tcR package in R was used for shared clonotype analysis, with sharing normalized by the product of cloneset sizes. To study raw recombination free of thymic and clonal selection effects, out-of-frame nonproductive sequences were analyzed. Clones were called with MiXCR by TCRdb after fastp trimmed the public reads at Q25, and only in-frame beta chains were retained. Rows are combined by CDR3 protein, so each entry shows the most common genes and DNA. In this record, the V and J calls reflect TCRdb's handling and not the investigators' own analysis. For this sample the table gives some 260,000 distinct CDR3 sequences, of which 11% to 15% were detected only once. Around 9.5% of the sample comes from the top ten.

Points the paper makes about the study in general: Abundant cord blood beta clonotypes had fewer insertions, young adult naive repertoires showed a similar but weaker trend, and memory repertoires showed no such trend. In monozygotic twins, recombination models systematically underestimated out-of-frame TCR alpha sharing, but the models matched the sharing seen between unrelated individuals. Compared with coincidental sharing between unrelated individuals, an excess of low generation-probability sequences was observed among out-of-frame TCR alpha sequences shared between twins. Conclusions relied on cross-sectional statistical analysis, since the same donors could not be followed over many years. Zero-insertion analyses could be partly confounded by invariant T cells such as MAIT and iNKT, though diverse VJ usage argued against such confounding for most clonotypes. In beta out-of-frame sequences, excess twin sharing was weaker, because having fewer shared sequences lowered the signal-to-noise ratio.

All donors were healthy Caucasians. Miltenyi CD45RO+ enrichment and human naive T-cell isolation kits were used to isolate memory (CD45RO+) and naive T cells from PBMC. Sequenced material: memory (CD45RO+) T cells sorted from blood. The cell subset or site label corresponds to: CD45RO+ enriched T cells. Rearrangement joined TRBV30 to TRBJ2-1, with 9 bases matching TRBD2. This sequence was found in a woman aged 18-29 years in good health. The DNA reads TGTGCCTGGAGTGGACTAGCGGTATACAATGAGCAGTTCTTC. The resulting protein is CAWSGLAVYNEQFF.